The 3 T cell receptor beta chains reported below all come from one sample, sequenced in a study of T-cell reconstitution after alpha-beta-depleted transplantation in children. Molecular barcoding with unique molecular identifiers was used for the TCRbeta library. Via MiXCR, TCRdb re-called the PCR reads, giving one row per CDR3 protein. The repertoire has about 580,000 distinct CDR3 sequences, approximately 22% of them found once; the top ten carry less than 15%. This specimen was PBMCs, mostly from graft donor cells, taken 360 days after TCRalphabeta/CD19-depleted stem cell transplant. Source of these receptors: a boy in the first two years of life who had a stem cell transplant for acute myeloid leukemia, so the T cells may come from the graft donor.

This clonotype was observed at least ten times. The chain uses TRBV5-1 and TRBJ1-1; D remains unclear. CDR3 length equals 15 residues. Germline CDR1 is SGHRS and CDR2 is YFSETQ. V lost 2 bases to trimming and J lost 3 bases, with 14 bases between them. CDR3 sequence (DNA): TGCGCCAGCAGCTTTGGGGTTAGTAGGGACACTGAAGCTTTCTTT. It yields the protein CASSFGVSRDTEAFF. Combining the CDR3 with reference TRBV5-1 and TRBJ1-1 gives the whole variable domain KAGVTQTPRYLIKTRGQQVTLSCSPISGHRSVSWYQQTPGQGLQFLFEYFSETQRNKGNFPGRFSGRQFSNSRSEMNVSTLELGDSALYLCASSFGVSRDTEAFFGQGTRLTVV.

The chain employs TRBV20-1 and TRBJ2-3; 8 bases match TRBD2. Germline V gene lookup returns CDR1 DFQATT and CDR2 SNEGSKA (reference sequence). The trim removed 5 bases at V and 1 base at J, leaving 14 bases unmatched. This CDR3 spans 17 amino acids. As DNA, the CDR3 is TGCAGTGCTGAGGGGACTAGGGGATTTCGGCGCACAGATACGCAGTATTTT. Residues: CSAEGTRGFRRTDTQYF.

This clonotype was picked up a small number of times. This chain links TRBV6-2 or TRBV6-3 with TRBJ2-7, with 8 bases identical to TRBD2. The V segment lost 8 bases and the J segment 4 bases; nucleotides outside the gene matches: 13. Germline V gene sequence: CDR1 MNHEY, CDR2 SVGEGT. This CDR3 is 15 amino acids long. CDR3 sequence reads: CASSKTAGAEYEQYF. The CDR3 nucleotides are TGTGCCAGCTCGAAAACAGCGGGGGCCGAATACGAGCAGTACTTC.